This T cell receptor (beta chain) originates from a study of blood T cell repertoires in COVID-19. The overall study: The United States, Italy and Spain provided the acute and convalescent COVID-19 samples.

As handled by the study authors: Amplification with reference gene primers provided the estimates of nucleated cell counts. Data came from immunoSEQ multiplex PCR; TCRdb stores just in-frame clones and leaves some out. Clonal size and the V and J genes are those of that table, whereas D and trimming came from the DNA. This repertoire shows about 54,000 clones, 91% found once; its top ten account for approximately 7%. This TCR was sampled from a woman aged 55-75 years with active or convalescent COVID-19. Material for sequencing was peripheral blood.

CDR3: CASSLGLLSDTQYF. In DNA, the CDR3 is TGTGCCAGCAGTTTGGGACTTCTCTCAGATACGCAGTATTTT. The chain combines TRBV6-5 with TRBJ2-3; D possibly corresponds to TRBD2 (6 bases). The germline V gene has CDR1 MNHEY and CDR2 SVGAGI. The CDR3 is made up of 14 amino acids. V lost 4 bases, J lost 4 bases, and 12 bases lay in between.